One and the same sample provided the 7 T cell receptor beta chains below, sequenced in a study of T cell changes during pregnancy in multiple sclerosis. Data came from immunoSEQ multiplex PCR; TCRdb stores just in-frame clones and leaves some out. The data contain around 56,000 clones, about nine tenths of them seen just once; the ten biggest clones take up less than 2.5%. This material consisted of peripheral blood, taken in the first trimester of pregnancy. Receptor source: a female donor in good health, enrolled as a control in a pregnancy study.

The V call is TRBV6-1, the J call TRBJ1-5, with D perhaps matching TRBD1 (5 bases). Germline V lookup: CDR1 MNHNS, CDR2 SASEGT. There are 15 residues in the CDR3. Trimming shortened V by 7 bases and J by 1 base, and 14 bases separated the two germline ends. In nucleotides, the CDR3 is TGTGCCAGCATATTCTCAGGGAACAGCAATCAGCCCCAGCATTTT. Encoded protein: CASIFSGNSNQPQHF.

V gene TRBV11-2 combines with J gene TRBJ2-5; weak D call: TRBD2 (6 bases). The CDR3 loop spans 14 amino acids. V was trimmed by 2 bases and J by 4 bases, leaving 11 bases between them. Germline CDR1 SGHAT, CDR2 FQNNGV. The CDR3 reads CASSLSGAAETQYF. CDR3 sequence (DNA): TGTGCCAGCAGCTTATCGGGAGCGGCAGAGACCCAGTACTTC.

The V and J genes are TRBV2 and TRBJ2-2, with TRBD1 as a possible D gene (6 bases). Germline assignment: CDR1 SNHLY and CDR2 FYNNEI. V was clipped by 8 bases and J by 2 bases, with 12 bases between them. This CDR3 contains 14 residues. The CDR3 region is CASQDSLNTGELFF. The DNA for the CDR3 is TGTGCCAGCCAGGACAGCCTCAACACCGGGGAGCTGTTTTTT.

V usage is TRBV7-2 and J usage is TRBJ2-5; perhaps TRBD1 as D (7 bases). This CDR3 contains 14 residues. The V end lost 5 bases, the J end lost 1 base, and 11 bases lay between the germline ends. Germline loops: CDR1 SGHTA, CDR2 FQGNSA. The CDR3 here is CASSHQGGQETQYF. DNA of the CDR3: TGTGCCAGCAGCCATCAGGGGGGCCAAGAGACCCAGTACTTC.

The rearrangement joins TRBV4-1 to TRBJ1-2, with D possibly TRBD1 on 5 matching bases. Deletions cut 0 bases from V and 7 bases from J, with 15 bases between. The CDR3 covers 15 residues. The germline V gene has CDR1 MGHRA and CDR2 YSYEKL. The CDR3 loop reads CASSQDPRVPRGYTF. The DNA of the CDR3 is TGCGCCAGCAGCCAAGACCCCAGGGTTCCACGTGGCTACACCTTC.

V is TRBV2 and J is TRBJ2-1, with a weak D call TRBD2 (6 bases). CDR1 and CDR2 (germline): SNHLY, FYNNEI. V was cut by 4 bases and J by 5 bases, with 21 bases left in between. The CDR3 has 17 amino acids. The chain's CDR3 is CASSVRAHRRGHNEQFF. Here the CDR3 DNA reads TGTGCCAGCAGTGTAAGGGCCCACAGGAGGGGTCACAATGAGCAGTTCTTC.

This chain links TRBV5-1 with TRBJ2-3; D call uncertain. CDR1 is SGHRS, CDR2 YFSETQ, per germline. V lost 4 bases, J lost 6 bases, and 15 bases lay in between. CDR3 size: 14 residues. In DNA, the CDR3 is TGCGCCAGCAGCCTCGGTGGCCCGGAGGATACGCAGTATTTT. It specifies CASSLGGPEDTQYF.